The present entry profiles one TCR beta chain with its context. The antigen remains undetermined. The data stem from a study of cytomegalovirus exposure and HLA in healthy donors. Turning to the study itself: It was reported in a later analysis that the 120 validation repertoires used the same platform as the approximately 650 first-cohort repertoires.

Sequenced by immunoSEQ multiplex PCR; TCRdb stores in-frame clones only, minus some. The sample contains 110,000 to 150,000 clones, around 89% of which appear only once. The donors belonged to the approximately 120-subject validation cohort, separate from the roughly 700-subject first cohort. Study-wide points: The study listed some 160 cytomegalovirus-associated TCR beta chains. Reports described diagnosis of cytomegalovirus status by the classifier as highly specific and sensitive.

This TCR was sampled from a woman aged 25-40 years in good health and CMV-seropositive. The material sequenced was PBMCs.

As DNA, the CDR3 is TGTGCCAGCAGCGGATACAGGTCGGGCAACACTGAAGCTTTCTTT. It is translated as CASSGYRSGNTEAFF. The chain is built from TRBV7-2 and TRBJ1-1; possible D gene TRBD1, 5 bases. Trimming pared 5 bases from V and 2 bases from J, leaving 15 bases between. In germline, CDR1 is SGHTA, CDR2 FQGNSA. CDR3 length equals 15 residues.